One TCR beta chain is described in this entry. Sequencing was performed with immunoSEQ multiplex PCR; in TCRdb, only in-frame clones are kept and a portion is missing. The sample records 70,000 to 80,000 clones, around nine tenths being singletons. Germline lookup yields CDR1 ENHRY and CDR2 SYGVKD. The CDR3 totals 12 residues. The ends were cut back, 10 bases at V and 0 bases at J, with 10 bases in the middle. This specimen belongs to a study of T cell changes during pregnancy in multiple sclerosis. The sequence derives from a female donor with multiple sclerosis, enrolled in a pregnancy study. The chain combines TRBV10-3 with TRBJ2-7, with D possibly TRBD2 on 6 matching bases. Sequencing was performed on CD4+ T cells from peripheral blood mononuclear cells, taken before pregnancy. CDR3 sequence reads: CANGGDSYEQYF. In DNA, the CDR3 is TGTGCCAACGGCGGGGACTCCTACGAGCAGTACTTC.